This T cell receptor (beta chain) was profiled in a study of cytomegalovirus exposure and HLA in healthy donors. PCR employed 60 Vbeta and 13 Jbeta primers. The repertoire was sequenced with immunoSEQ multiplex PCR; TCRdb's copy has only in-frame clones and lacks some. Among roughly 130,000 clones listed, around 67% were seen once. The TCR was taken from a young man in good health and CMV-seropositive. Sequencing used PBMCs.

Written as DNA, the CDR3 is TGTGCCAGCAGTCCGCGGGAGGCCCAGACTACCCTCCACTTT. Translating it yields CASSPREAQTTLHF. The genes are TRBV27 and TRBJ1-6; D is unclear. The CDR3 sequence is 14 residues long. Germline V CDR1 and CDR2: MNHEY, SMNVEV (reference sequence). V was clipped by 5 bases and J by 14 bases, with 19 bases between them.